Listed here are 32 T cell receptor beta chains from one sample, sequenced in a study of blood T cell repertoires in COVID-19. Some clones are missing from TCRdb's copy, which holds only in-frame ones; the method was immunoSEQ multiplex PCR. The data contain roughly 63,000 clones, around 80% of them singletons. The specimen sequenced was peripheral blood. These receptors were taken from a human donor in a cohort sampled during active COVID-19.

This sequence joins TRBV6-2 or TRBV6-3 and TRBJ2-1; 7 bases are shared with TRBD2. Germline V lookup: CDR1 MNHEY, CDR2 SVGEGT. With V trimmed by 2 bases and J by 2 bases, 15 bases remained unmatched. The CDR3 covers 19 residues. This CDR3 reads CASSYEEGGSGGTYNEQFF. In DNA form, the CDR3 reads TGTGCCAGCAGTTACGAGGAGGGTGGATCGGGGGGAACCTACAATGAGCAGTTCTTC.

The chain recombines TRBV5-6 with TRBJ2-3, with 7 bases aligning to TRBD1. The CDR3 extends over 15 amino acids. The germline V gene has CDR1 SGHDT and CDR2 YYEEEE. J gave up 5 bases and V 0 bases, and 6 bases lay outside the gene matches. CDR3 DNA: TGTGCCAGCAGCTTGGGGACAGGCACCGGAGATACGCAGTATTTT. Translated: CASSLGTGTGDTQYF.

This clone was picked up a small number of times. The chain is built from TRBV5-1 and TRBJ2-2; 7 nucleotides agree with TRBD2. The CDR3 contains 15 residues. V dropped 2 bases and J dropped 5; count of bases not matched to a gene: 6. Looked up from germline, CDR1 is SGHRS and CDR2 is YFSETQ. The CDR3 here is CASSFRAGKTGELFF. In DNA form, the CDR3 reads TGCGCCAGCAGCTTTCGAGCGGGAAAGACCGGGGAGCTGTTTTTT.

CDR3 sequence (DNA): TGTGCCAGCAGCTTGCGGGGAGCGGGCGGCACAGATACGCAGTATTTT. Translating gives CASSLRGAGGTDTQYF. The chain recombines TRBV5-5 with TRBJ2-3; tentatively, D is TRBD2 (6 bases). This CDR3 contains 16 residues. With 1 base removed from V and 1 base from J, the gap between germline ends came to 13 bases. Germline V gene lookup returns CDR1 SGHKS and CDR2 YYEKEE (reference sequence).

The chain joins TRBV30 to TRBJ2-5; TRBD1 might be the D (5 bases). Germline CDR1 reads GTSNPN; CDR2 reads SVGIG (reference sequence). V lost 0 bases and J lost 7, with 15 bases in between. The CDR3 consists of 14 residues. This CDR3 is CAWSVGGKRGTQYF. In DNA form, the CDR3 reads TGTGCCTGGAGTGTCGGTGGTAAAAGGGGGACCCAGTACTTC. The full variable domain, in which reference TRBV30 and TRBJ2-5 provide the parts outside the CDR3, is SQTIHQWPATLVQPVGSPLSLECTVEGTSNPNLYWYRQAAGRGLQLLFYSVGIGQISSEVPQNLSASRPQDRQFILSSKKLLLSDSGFYLCAWSVGGKRGTQYFGPGTRLLVL.

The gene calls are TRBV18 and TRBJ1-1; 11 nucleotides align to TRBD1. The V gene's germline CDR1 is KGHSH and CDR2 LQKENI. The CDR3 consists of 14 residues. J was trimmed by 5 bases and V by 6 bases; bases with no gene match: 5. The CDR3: CASSQGTGGTEAFF. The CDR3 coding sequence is TGTGCCAGCTCTCAAGGGACAGGGGGGACTGAAGCTTTCTTT.

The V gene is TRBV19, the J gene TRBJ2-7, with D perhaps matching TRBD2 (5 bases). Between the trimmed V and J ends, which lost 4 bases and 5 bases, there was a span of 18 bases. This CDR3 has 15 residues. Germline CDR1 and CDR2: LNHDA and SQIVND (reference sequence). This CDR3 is CASSTGLITRDEQYF. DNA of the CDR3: TGTGCCAGTAGTACCGGACTTATTACCCGGGACGAGCAGTACTTC.

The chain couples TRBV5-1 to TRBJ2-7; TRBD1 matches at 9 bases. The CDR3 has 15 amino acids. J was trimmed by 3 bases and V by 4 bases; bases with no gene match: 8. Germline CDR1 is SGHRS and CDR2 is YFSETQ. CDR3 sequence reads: CASSPGWDRVYEQYF. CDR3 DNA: TGCGCCAGCAGCCCGGGATGGGACAGGGTCTACGAGCAGTACTTC.

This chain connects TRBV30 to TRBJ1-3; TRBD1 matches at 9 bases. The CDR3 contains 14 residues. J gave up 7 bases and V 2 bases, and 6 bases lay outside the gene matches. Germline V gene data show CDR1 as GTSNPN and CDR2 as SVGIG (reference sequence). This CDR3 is CAWSFGTGRNTIYF. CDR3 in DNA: TGTGCCTGGAGTTTCGGGACAGGGCGTAACACCATATATTTT.

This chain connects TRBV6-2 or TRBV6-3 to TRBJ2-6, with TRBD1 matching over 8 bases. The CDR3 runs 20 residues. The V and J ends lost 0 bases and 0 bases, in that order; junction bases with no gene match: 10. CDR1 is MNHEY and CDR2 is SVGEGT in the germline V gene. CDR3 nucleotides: TGTGCCAGCAGTTACTCGATCGACAGGGGAACGATCTCTGGGGCCAACGTCCTGACTTTC. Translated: CASSYSIDRGTISGANVLTF.

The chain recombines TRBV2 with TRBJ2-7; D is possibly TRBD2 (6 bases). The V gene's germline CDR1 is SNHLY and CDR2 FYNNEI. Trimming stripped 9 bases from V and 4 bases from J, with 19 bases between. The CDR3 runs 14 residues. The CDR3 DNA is TGTGCCAGTCATACCGGGACTGTACCTTACGAGCAGTACTTC. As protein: CASHTGTVPYEQYF.

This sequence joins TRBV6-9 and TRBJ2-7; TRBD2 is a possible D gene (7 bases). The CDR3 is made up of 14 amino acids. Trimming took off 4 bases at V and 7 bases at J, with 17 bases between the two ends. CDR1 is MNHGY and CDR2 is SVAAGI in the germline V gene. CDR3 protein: CASSCGGGHREQYF. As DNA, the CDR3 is TGTGCCAGCAGTTGTGGGGGGGGCCATCGTGAGCAGTACTTC.

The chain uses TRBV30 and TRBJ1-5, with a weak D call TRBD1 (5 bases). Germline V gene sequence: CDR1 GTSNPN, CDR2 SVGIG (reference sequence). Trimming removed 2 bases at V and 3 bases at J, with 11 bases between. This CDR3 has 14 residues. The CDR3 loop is CAWSLRGNNQPQHF. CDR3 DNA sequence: TGTGCCTGGAGTCTTAGGGGAAACAATCAGCCCCAGCATTTT.

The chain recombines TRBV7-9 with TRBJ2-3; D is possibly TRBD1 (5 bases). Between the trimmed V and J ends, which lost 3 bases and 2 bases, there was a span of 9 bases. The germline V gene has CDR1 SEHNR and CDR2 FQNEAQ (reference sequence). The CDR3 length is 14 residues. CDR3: CASSLSTVTDTQYF. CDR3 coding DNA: TGTGCCAGCAGCTTGTCGACAGTCACAGATACGCAGTATTTT.

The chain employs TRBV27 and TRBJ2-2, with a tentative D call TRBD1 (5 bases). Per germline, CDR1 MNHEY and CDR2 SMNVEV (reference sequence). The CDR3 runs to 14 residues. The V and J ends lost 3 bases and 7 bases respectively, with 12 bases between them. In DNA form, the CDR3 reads TGTGCCAGCAGTTTTGGCCAGGGTGGCGGGGAGCTGTTTTTT. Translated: CASSFGQGGGELFF.

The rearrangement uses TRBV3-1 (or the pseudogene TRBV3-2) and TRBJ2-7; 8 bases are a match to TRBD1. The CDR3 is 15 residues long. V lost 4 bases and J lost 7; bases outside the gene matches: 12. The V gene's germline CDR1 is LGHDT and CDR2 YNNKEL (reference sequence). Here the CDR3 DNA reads TGTGCCAGCAGCCCGAGGACAGGGAGGCCGGTGGAGCAGTACTTC. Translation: CASSPRTGRPVEQYF.

This CDR3 is CASRSPKEGGIREKLFF. The CDR3 DNA reads TGTGCCAGCAGATCACCCAAGGAAGGAGGGATCCGTGAAAAACTGTTTTTT. The gene calls are TRBV6-4 and TRBJ1-4; D gene uncertain. V was pared by 6 bases and J by 7 bases, with 24 bases between. CDR1 is MRHNA and CDR2 is SNTAGT in the germline V gene. The CDR3 contains 17 residues.

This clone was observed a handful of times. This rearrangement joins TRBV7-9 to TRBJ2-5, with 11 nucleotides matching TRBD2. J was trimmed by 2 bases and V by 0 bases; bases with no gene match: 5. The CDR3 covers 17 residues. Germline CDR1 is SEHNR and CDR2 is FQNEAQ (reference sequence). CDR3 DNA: TGTGCCAGCAGCTTAGCTGTAGGGACTAGCGGTCAAGAGACCCAGTACTTC. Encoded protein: CASSLAVGTSGQETQYF.

The CDR3 protein is CATHGGGRDYYGYTF. The CDR3 coding sequence is TGTGCCACTCACGGAGGCGGCAGGGACTACTATGGCTACACCTTC. The chain carries TRBV19 and TRBJ1-2; TRBD1 is a possible D gene (5 bases). Germline V gene sequence: CDR1 LNHDA, CDR2 SQIVND (reference sequence). The CDR3 is 15 amino acids. With 10 bases removed from V and 3 bases from J, the gap between germline ends came to 21 bases.

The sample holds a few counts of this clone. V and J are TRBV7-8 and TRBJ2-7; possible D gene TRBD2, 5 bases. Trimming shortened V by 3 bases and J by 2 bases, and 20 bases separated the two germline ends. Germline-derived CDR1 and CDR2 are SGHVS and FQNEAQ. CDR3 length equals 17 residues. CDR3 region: CASSLRSVATSTYEQYF. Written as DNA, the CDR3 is TGTGCCAGCAGCTTGAGAAGCGTAGCGACGTCGACCTACGAGCAGTACTTC.

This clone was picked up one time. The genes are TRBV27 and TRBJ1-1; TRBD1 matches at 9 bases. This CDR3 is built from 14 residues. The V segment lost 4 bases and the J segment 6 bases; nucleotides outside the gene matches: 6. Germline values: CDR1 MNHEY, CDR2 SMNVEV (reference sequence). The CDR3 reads CASSYRDRVSEAFF. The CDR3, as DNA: TGTGCCAGCAGTTACCGGGACAGGGTTTCTGAAGCTTTCTTT.

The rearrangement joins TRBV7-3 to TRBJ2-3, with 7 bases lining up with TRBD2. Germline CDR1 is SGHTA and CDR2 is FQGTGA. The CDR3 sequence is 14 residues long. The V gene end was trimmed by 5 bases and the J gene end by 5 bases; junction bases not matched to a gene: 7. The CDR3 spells CASSPGGSGDTQYF. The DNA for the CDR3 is TGTGCCAGCAGCCCGGGCGGGAGTGGAGATACGCAGTATTTT.

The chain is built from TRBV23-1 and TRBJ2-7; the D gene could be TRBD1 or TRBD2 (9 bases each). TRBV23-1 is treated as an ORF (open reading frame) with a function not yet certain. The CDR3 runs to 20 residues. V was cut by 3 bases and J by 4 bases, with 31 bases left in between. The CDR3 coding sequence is TGCGCCAGCAGTCATGATGGCGGACAGGGGAGACTAGCGGATCTATACGAGCAGTACTTC. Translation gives CASSHDGGQGRLADLYEQYF.

CDR3 sequence reads: CASSPVTSRGVNEQFF. The CDR3 bases are TGCGCCAGCAGCCCCGTCACTAGCCGGGGAGTTAATGAGCAGTTCTTC. The chain uses TRBV5-1 and TRBJ2-1; D is possibly TRBD2 (6 bases). The CDR3 totals 16 residues. Germline values: CDR1 SGHRS, CDR2 YFSETQ. With 4 bases removed from V and 7 bases from J, the gap between germline ends came to 21 bases.

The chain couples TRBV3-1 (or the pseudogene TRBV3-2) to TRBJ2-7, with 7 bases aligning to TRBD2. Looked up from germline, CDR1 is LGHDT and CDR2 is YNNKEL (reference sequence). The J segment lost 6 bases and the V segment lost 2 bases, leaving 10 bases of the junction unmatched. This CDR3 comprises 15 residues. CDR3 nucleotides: TGTGCCAGCAGCCAAAGCGGGATGACGGGGTCCGAGCAGTACTTC. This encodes CASSQSGMTGSEQYF.

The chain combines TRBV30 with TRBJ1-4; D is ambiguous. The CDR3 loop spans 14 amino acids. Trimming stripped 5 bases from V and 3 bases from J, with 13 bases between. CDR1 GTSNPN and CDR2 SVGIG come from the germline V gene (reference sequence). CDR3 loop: CAWRAPGANEKLFF. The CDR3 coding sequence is TGTGCCTGGCGGGCCCCGGGAGCTAATGAAAAACTGTTTTTT.

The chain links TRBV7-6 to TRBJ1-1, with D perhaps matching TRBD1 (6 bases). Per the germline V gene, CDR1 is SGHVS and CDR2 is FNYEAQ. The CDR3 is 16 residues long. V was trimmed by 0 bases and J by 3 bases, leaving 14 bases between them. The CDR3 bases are TGTGCCAGCAGCTTAGCCGAAGGGGGATGGGACACTGAAGCTTTCTTT. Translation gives CASSLAEGGWDTEAFF.

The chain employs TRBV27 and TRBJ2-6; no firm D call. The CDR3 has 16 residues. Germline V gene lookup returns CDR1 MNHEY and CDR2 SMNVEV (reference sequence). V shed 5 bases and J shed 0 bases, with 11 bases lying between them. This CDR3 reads CASSPQRPSGANVLTF. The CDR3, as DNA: TGTGCCAGCAGTCCTCAGCGACCCTCTGGGGCCAACGTCCTGACTTTC.

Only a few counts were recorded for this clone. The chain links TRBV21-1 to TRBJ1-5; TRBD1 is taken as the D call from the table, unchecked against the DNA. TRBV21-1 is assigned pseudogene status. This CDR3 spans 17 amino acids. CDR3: CASSKVPRTANYQPQHF. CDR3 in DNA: TGTGCCAGCAGCAAAGTCCCTAGGACAGCCAACTATCAGCCCCAGCATTTT.

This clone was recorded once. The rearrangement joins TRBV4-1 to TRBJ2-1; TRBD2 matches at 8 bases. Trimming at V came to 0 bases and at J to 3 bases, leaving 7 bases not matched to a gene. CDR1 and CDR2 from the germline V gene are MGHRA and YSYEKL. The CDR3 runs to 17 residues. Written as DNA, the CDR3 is TGCGCCAGCAGCCAAGATGGGACGGGAGGGTACTACAATGAGCAGTTCTTC. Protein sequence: CASSQDGTGGYYNEQFF.

CDR3 bases: TGCGCCAGCAGCTTGGCGGTGACAGGGTTGGAGACCCAGTACTTC. As protein: CASSLAVTGLETQYF. V usage is TRBV5-1 and J usage is TRBJ2-5, with TRBD1 identical over 7 bases. CDR1 is SGHRS and CDR2 is YFSETQ in the germline V gene. After removal of 0 bases from V and 5 bases from J, the junction contained 7 bases not matched to a gene. The CDR3 has 15 residues. The whole variable domain, remainder taken from reference TRBV5-1 and TRBJ2-5, is KAGVTQTPRYLIKTRGQQVTLSCSPISGHRSVSWYQQTPGQGLQFLFEYFSETQRNKGNFPGRFSGRQFSNSRSEMNVSTLELGDSALYLCASSLAVTGLETQYFGPGTRLLVL.

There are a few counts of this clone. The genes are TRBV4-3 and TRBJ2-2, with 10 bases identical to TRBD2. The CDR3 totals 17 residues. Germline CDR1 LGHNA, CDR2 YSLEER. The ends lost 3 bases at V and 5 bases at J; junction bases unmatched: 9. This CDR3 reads CASSQGLAGVGTGELFF. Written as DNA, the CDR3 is TGCGCCAGCAGCCAGGGTCTAGCGGGAGTCGGAACCGGGGAGCTGTTTTTT.